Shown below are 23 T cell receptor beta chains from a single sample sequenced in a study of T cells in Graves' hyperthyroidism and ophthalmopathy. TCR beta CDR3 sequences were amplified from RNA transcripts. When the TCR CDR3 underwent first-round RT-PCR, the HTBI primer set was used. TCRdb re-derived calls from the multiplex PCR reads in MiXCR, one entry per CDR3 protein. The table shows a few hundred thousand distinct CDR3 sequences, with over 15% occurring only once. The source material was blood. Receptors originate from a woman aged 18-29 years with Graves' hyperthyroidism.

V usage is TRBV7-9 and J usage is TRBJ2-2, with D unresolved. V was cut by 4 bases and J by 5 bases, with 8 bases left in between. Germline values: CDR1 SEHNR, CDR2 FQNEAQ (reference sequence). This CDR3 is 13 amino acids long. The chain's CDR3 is CASSSPFTGELFF. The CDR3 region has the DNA TGTGCCAGCAGCTCCCCTTTTACCGGGGAGCTGTTTTTT.

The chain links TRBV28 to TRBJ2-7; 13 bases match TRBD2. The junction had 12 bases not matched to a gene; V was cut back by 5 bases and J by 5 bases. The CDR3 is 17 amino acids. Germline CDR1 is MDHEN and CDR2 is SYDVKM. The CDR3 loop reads CASSPPLLAGGGDEQYF. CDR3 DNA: TGTGCCAGCAGTCCGCCCCTACTAGCGGGAGGGGGAGACGAGCAGTACTTC.

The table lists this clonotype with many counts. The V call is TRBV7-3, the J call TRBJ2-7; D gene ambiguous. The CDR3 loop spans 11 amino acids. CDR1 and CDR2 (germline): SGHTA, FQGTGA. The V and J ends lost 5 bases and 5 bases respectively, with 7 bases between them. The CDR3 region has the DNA TGTGCCAGCAGCCCTCGCCACGAGCAGTACTTC. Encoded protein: CASSPRHEQYF.

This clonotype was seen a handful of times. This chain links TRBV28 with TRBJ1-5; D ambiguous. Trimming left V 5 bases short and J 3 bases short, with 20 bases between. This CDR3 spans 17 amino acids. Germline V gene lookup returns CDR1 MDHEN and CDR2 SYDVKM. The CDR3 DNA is TGTGCCAGCAGTACAGCCGGGTTACCCCGGGACAATCAGCCCCAGCATTTT. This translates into CASSTAGLPRDNQPQHF.

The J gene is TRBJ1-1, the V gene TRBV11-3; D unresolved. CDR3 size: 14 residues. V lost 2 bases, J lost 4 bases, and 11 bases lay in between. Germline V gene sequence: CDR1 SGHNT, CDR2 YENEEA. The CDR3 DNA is TGTGCCAGCAGCTTACAGAGGGCGAGCACTGAAGCTTTCTTT. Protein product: CASSLQRASTEAFF.

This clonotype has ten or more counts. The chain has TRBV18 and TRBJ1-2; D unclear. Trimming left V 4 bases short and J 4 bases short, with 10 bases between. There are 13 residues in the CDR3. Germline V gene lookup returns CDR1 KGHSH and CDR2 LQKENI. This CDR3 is CASSLAALYGYTF. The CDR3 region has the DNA TGTGCCAGCTCACTCGCGGCACTCTATGGCTACACCTTC.

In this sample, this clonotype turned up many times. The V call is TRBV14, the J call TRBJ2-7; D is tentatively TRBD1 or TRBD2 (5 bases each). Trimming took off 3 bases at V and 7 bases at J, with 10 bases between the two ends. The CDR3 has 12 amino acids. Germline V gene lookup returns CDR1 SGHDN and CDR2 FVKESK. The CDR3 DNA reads TGTGCCAGCAGCCAGGGGCGAGGGGAGCAGTACTTC. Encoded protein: CASSQGRGEQYF.

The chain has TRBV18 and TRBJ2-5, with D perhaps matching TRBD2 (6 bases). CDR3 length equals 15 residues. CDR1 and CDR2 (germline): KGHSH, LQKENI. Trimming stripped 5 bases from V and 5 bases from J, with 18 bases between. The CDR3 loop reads CASSSQPTSRETQYF. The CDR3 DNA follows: TGTGCCAGCTCATCTCAGCCCACTAGCCGGGAGACCCAGTACTTC.

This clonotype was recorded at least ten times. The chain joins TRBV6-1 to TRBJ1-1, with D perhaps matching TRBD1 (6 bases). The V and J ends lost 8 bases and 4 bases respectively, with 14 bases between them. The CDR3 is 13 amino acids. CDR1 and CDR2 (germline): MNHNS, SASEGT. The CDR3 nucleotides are TGTGCCAGCCATAGGGGGGCAGGCACTGAAGCTTTCTTT. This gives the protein CASHRGAGTEAFF.

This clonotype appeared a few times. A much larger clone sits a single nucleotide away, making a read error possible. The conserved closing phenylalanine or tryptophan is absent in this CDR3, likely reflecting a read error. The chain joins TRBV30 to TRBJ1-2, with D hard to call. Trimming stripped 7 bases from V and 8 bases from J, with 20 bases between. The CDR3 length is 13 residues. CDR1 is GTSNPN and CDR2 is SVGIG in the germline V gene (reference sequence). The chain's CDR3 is CALQTGLIKGYTL. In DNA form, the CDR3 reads TGTGCCTTACAGACCGGATTGATAAAAGGCTACACCTTG.

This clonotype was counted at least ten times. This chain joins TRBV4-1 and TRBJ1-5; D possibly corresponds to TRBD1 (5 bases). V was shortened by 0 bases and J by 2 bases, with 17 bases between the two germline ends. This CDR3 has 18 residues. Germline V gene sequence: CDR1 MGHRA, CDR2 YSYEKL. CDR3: CASSQDIRMRQRNQPQHF. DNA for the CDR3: TGCGCCAGCAGCCAAGATATTAGGATGCGACAGCGCAATCAGCCCCAGCATTTT.

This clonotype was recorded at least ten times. CDR3 region: CASIDGGFNRNTEAFF. CDR3 bases: TGTGCCAGCATCGATGGGGGTTTTAATCGGAACACTGAAGCTTTCTTT. This sequence joins TRBV6-1 and TRBJ1-1, with D tentatively TRBD1 (5 bases). The CDR3 runs to 16 residues. Germline assignment: CDR1 MNHNS and CDR2 SASEGT. The V gene lost 7 bases and the J gene lost 1 base, with 19 bases spanning the gap.

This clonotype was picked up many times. For the CDR3, the DNA is TGTGCCAGCAGTGAATGGGGCCGCCACTCTGGAAACACCATATATTTT. Protein sequence: CASSEWGRHSGNTIYF. The chain couples TRBV6-1 to TRBJ1-3, with D perhaps TRBD1 (5 bases). The CDR3 has 16 amino acids. Trimming took off 2 bases at V and 0 bases at J, with 11 bases between the two ends. Germline V gives CDR1 MNHNS, CDR2 SASEGT.

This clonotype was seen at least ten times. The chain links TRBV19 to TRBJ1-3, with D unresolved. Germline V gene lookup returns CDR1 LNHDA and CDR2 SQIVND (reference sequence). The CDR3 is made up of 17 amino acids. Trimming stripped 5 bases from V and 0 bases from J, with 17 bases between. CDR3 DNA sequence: TGTGCCAGTAGTCGTGGAGGGATCATAGGCTCTGGAAACACCATATATTTT. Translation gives CASSRGGIIGSGNTIYF. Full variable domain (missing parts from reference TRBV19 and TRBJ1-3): DGGITQSPKYLFRKEGQNVTLSCEQNLNHDAMYWYRQDPGQGLRLIYYSQIVNDFQKGDIAEGYSVSREKKESFPLTVTSAQKNPTAFYLCASSRGGIIGSGNTIYFGEGSWLTVV.

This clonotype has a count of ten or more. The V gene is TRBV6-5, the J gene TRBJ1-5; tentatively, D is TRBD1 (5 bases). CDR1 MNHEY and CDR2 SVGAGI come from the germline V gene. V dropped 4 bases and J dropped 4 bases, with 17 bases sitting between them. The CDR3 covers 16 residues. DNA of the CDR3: TGTGCCAGCAGTTCGAATGGGGGGGAGAGGAATCAGCCCCAGCATTTT. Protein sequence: CASSSNGGERNQPQHF.

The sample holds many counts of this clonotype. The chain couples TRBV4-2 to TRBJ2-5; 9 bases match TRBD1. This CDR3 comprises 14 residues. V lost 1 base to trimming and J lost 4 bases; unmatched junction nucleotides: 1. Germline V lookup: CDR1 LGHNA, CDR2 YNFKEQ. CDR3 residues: CASSQGTGAETQYF. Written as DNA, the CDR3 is TGTGCCAGCAGCCAAGGGACAGGGGCAGAGACCCAGTACTTC.

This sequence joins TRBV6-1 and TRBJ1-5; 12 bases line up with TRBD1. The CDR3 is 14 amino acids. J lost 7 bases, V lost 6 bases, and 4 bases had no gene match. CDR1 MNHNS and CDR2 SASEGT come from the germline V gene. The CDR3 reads CASSRDRGRQPQHF. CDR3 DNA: TGTGCCAGCAGCCGGGACAGGGGGCGACAGCCCCAGCATTTT.

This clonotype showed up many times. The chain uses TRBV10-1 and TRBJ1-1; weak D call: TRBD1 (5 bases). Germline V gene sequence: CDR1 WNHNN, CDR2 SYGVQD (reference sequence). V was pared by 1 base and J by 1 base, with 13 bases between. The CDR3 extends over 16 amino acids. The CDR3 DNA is TGCGCCAGCAGTGAGTTGGGGGATTGGAAGAACACTGAAGCTTTCTTT. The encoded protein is CASSELGDWKNTEAFF.

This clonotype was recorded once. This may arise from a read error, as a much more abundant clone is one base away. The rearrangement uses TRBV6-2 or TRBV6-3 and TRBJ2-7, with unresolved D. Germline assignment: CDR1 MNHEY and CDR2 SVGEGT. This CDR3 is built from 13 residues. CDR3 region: CASRYSIKGEQYF. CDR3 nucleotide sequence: TGTGCCAGCAGATACTCGATCAAAGGGGAGCAGTACTTC.

CDR3 bases: TGTGCCAGCAGTACCCTTAGCGGGGGTTCGGAGACCCAGTACTTC. Encoded protein: CASSTLSGGSETQYF. This sequence joins TRBV6-1 and TRBJ2-5, with 9 bases fitting TRBD2. This CDR3 spans 15 amino acids. Germline V gene lookup returns CDR1 MNHNS and CDR2 SASEGT. V shed 5 bases and J 5 bases; nucleotides not matched to a gene: 9.

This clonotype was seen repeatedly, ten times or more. CDR3 DNA sequence: TGTGCCAGCAGCCCGCTTGCGGACACCGACACCGGGGAGCTGTTTTTT. Translated: CASSPLADTDTGELFF. V gene TRBV14 combines with J gene TRBJ2-2; possible D gene TRBD1, 5 bases. The CDR3 spans 16 residues. CDR1 is SGHDN, CDR2 FVKESK, per germline. V was trimmed by 4 bases and J by 3 bases, leaving 15 bases between them.

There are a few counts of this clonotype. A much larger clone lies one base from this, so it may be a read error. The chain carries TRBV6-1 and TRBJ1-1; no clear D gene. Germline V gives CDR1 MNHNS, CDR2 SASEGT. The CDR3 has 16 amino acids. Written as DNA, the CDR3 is TGTGCCAGCAGCGAGCAATTAAGGGTGGGGAACACTGAAGCTTGCTTT. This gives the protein CASSEQLRVGNTEACF.

This CDR3 reads CAISEPGQGAINSPLHF. The CDR3 DNA sequence: TGTGCCATCAGTGAGCCAGGACAGGGGGCCATTAATTCACCCCTCCACTTT. The J gene is TRBJ1-6, the V gene TRBV10-3; 11 bases fit TRBD1. The CDR3 has 17 amino acids. Unmatched junction bases numbered 6, after V lost 2 bases and J lost 6 bases. The germline V gene has CDR1 ENHRY and CDR2 SYGVKD.